This TCR beta chain originates from a study of blood T cell repertoires in COVID-19. Whole-study context: T cells, B-cell-depleted T cells, or PBMCs supplied cDNA or gDNA.

The CDR3 spans 14 residues. From germline, CDR1 is PRHDT and CDR2 FYEKMQ (reference sequence). Trimming took 5 bases from V and 4 from J, leaving 11 bases between them. Using immunoSEQ multiplex PCR, the repertoire was profiled, and TCRdb retains in-frame clones only, with some absent. The sample carries around 200,000 clones, over 75% recorded once. The sequenced sample consisted of peripheral blood. V and J are TRBV13 and TRBJ1-4; a possible D gene is TRBD1 (5 bases). The sequence was collected from a person between 65 and 79 years old with COVID-19, enrolled during active disease. CDR3 amino acids: CASSRLGDNEKLFF. Here the CDR3 DNA reads TGTGCCAGCAGCCGACTAGGGGATAATGAAAAACTGTTTTTT.